These 10 T cell receptor beta chains were sequenced from one sample in a study of blood T cell repertoires in COVID-19. Only in-frame clones appear in the TCRdb table, and some are missing; sequencing was by immunoSEQ multiplex PCR. The table lists about 200,000 clones, roughly 88% of them singletons, with around 9.5% in the top ten. The sequencing sample was made of peripheral blood. Receptor source: a man aged 50-59 years with active or convalescent COVID-19.

CDR3 region: CASSSGLAGGPDEQFF. DNA of the CDR3: TGTGCCAGCAGTTCGGGACTAGCGGGGGGGCCCGATGAGCAGTTCTTC. V gene TRBV27 combines with J gene TRBJ2-1; 16 nucleotides line up with TRBD2. The length of the CDR3 is 16 residues. Looked up from germline, CDR1 is MNHEY and CDR2 is SMNVEV (reference sequence). The ends lost 4 bases at V and 8 bases at J; junction bases unmatched: 5.

V and J are TRBV28 and TRBJ1-2; TRBD1 matches at 11 bases. Germline V gene lookup returns CDR1 MDHEN and CDR2 SYDVKM. The V gene end was trimmed by 0 bases and the J gene end by 2 bases; junction bases not matched to a gene: 5. The CDR3 sequence is 17 residues long. The chain's CDR3 is CASSLWSWDRGNYGYTF. CDR3 nucleotides: TGTGCCAGCAGTTTATGGTCCTGGGACAGGGGGAACTATGGCTACACCTTC.

The chain employs TRBV7-8 and TRBJ1-2; 10 bases are shared with TRBD1. The ends lost 2 bases at V and 8 bases at J; junction bases unmatched: 11. This CDR3 has 16 residues. From germline, CDR1 is SGHVS and CDR2 FQNEAQ. This CDR3 reads CASSLRNRGTGEGYTF. In DNA, the CDR3 is TGTGCCAGCAGCTTAAGGAACAGAGGGACAGGGGAGGGCTACACCTTC.

This clone has just one count. In DNA, the CDR3 is TGTGCCAGCAGCTTAGCCAGGGTCGGCCATGGCTACACCTTC. As protein: CASSLARVGHGYTF. V usage is TRBV7-8 and J usage is TRBJ1-2, with D possibly matching TRBD1 (5 bases). From germline, CDR1 is SGHVS and CDR2 FQNEAQ. This CDR3 is built from 14 residues. Trimming stripped 0 bases from V and 6 bases from J, with 11 bases between. Drawing the rest from reference TRBV7-8 and TRBJ1-2, the complete variable domain is GAGVSQSPRYKVAKRGQDVALRCDPISGHVSLFWYQQALGQGPEFLTYFQNEAQLDKSGLPSDRFFAERPEGSVSTLKIQRTQQEDSAVYLCASSLARVGHGYTFGSGTRLTVV.

V and J are TRBV4-1 and TRBJ1-2; TRBD1 is a possible D gene (5 bases). Germline CDR1 reads MGHRA; CDR2 reads YSYEKL. V was shortened by 0 bases and J by 6 bases, with 17 bases between the two germline ends. The CDR3 runs 16 residues. CDR3 coding DNA: TGCGCCAGCAGCCAAGATAATGGGGCCGCTGGGGATGGCTACACCTTC. Translating it yields CASSQDNGAAGDGYTF.

V and J are TRBV5-1 and TRBJ2-7; 10 bases line up with TRBD2. V dropped 4 bases and J dropped 6; count of bases not matched to a gene: 13. The CDR3 loop spans 16 amino acids. From germline, CDR1 is SGHRS and CDR2 YFSETQ. CDR3 sequence reads: CASSIGLAGDKGEQYF. The CDR3 DNA sequence: TGCGCCAGCAGCATAGGCCTAGCGGGAGACAAGGGCGAGCAGTACTTC.

V gene TRBV30 combines with J gene TRBJ1-4; no clear D. Germline assignment: CDR1 GTSNPN and CDR2 SVGIG (reference sequence). This CDR3 is 15 amino acids long. V was cut by 2 bases and J by 4 bases, with 14 bases left in between. The CDR3 region has the DNA TGTGCCTGGAGTCCGAACAGAGCTTTTAATGAAAAACTGTTTTTT. This encodes CAWSPNRAFNEKLFF. Supplemented by reference TRBV30 and TRBJ1-4, the full variable domain reads SQTIHQWPATLVQPVGSPLSLECTVEGTSNPNLYWYRQAAGRGLQLLFYSVGIGQISSEVPQNLSASRPQDRQFILSSKKLLLSDSGFYLCAWSPNRAFNEKLFFGSGTQLSVL.

The chain links TRBV4-3 to TRBJ2-1, with 8 bases aligning to TRBD1. The CDR3 runs 15 residues. Losses at the gene ends were 1 base for V and 7 bases for J; bases not matched to a gene: 6. Germline V gene lookup returns CDR1 LGHNA and CDR2 YSLEER. The CDR3 DNA is TGCGCCAGCAGCCAAGGTAGGACAGGGTGGAATGAGCAGTTCTTC. Translation gives CASSQGRTGWNEQFF.

The chain combines TRBV5-1 with TRBJ2-3; possibly TRBD2 for D (6 bases). This CDR3 has 14 residues. The V end lost 5 bases, the J end lost 2 bases, and 12 bases lay between the germline ends. The germline gives CDR1 SGHRS, CDR2 YFSETQ. Here the CDR3 reads CASRIGLTTDTQYF. CDR3 coding DNA: TGCGCCAGCAGAATTGGACTAACCACAGATACGCAGTATTTT.

This clone was found once. The rearrangement uses TRBV28 and TRBJ1-1; unclear D gene. Trimming left V 5 bases short and J 2 bases short, with 15 bases between. CDR3 length: 15 residues. Germline V gene lookup returns CDR1 MDHEN and CDR2 SYDVKM. CDR3 amino acids: CASSRGLGSNTEAFF. CDR3 DNA sequence: TGTGCCAGCAGTCGCGGGTTGGGGTCCAACACTGAAGCTTTCTTT. Full variable domain (rest looked up from reference TRBV28 and TRBJ1-1): DVKVTQSSRYLVKRTGEKVFLECVQDMDHENMFWYRQDPGLGLRLIYFSYDVKMKEKGDIPEGYSVSREKKERFSLILESASTNQTSMYLCASSRGLGSNTEAFFGQGTRLTVV.